These 4 T cell receptor beta chains were all obtained from the same sample, sequenced in a study of vaccination effects on CD4 cells after COVID-19. Under the ViraFEST assay, PBMC were stimulated with viral peptide pools so that antigen-specific CD4+ T cells expanded. Sequencing was performed afterwards. Having been cultured for roughly 11 days, the cells underwent CD4+ T cell isolation. Infection with SARS-CoV-2 occurred in the person between March and December 2020, and PCR confirmed it. No antigens are known for them. Assay: immunoSEQ multiplex PCR; the TCRdb copy retains only in-frame clones and omits some. The profile shows tens of thousands of clones, about two thirds of them singletons. Material: CD4+ T cells from PBMCs cultured with HCoV-NL63 spike peptides, obtained before COVID-19 vaccination. The receptors stem from a human donor who had a prior SARS-CoV-2 infection.

This rearrangement joins TRBV7-9 to TRBJ2-2; 10 nucleotides align to TRBD2. This CDR3 has 19 residues. The germline V gene encodes CDR1 SEHNR and CDR2 FQNEAQ (reference sequence). Losses at the gene ends were 5 bases for V and 3 bases for J; bases not matched to a gene: 15. This CDR3 is CASSPSARLAGYHTGELFF. As DNA, the CDR3 is TGTGCCAGCAGCCCAAGCGCCCGACTAGCGGGTTACCACACCGGGGAGCTGTTTTTT.

This sequence joins TRBV28 and TRBJ1-4; D gene unclear. This CDR3 spans 14 amino acids. In germline, CDR1 is MDHEN, CDR2 SYDVKM. V shed 6 bases and J shed 7 bases, with 15 bases lying between them. CDR3 sequence reads: CASSLPGQREKLFF. CDR3 sequence (DNA): TGTGCCAGCAGCCTACCCGGGCAACGTGAAAAACTGTTTTTT.

The rearrangement links TRBV6-5 to TRBJ1-1, with D possibly TRBD1 on 6 matching bases. Germline values: CDR1 MNHEY, CDR2 SVGAGI. Trimming took 5 bases from V and 4 from J, leaving 14 bases between them. This CDR3 has 14 residues. The CDR3 DNA reads TGTGCCAGCAGTCCTCAACAGGGTAGCACTGAAGCTTTCTTT. Amino acid sequence: CASSPQQGSTEAFF.

This chain uses TRBV7-4 with TRBJ2-3; the D call may be TRBD1 or TRBD2 (5 bases each). The V gene lost 8 bases and the J gene lost 3 bases, with 21 bases spanning the gap. In germline, CDR1 is SGHVT, CDR2 SQSDAQ. The CDR3 consists of 16 residues. The CDR3 reads CASFKSGGEGTDTQYF. The DNA of the CDR3 is TGTGCCAGCTTTAAATCCGGCGGAGAGGGGACAGATACGCAGTATTTT. Filled out from reference TRBV7-4 and TRBJ2-3, the complete variable domain reads GAGVSQSPRYKVAKRGRDVALRCDSISGHVTLYWYRQTLGQGSEVLTYSQSDAQRDKSGRPSGRFSAERPERSVSTLKIQRTEQGDSAVYLCASFKSGGEGTDTQYFGPGTRLTVL.